The 10 T cell receptor beta chains below were found in one sample sequenced in a study of T cells in Graves' hyperthyroidism and ophthalmopathy. The TCR beta CDR3 regions underwent amplification using RNA transcripts as the source. In the first-round RT-PCR of the TCR CDR3, the HTBI primer set was used. TCRdb itself ran the multiplex PCR reads through MiXCR, one entry per CDR3 protein. The table includes fewer than 700,000 distinct CDR3 sequences, under 20% detected once. Source material: blood. All receptors derive from a woman in her twenties or thirties with Graves' hyperthyroidism.

The genes are TRBV19 and TRBJ2-5; D is unclear. From germline, CDR1 is LNHDA and CDR2 SQIVND (reference sequence). Deletions cut 3 bases from V and 9 bases from J, with 14 bases between. The CDR3 loop spans 13 amino acids. The CDR3 region is CASSMGLSEPQYF. Here the CDR3 DNA reads TGTGCCAGTAGTATGGGTCTCTCAGAACCCCAGTACTTC.

This clonotype appeared many times. CDR3 nucleotides: TGTGCCAGCACGGGGAATAACTATGGCTACACCTTC. Its translation is CASTGNNYGYTF. This rearrangement joins TRBV2 to TRBJ1-2, with D unresolved. The CDR3 contains 12 residues. Germline CDR1 reads SNHLY; CDR2 reads FYNNEI. Trimming pared 7 bases from V and 1 base from J, leaving 7 bases between.

This clonotype has ten or more counts. This chain uses TRBV27 with TRBJ2-1; D possibly corresponds to TRBD1 (6 bases). Trimming cost V 5 bases and J 2 bases, with 13 bases left between them. The germline V gene has CDR1 MNHEY and CDR2 SMNVEV (reference sequence). This CDR3 is built from 15 residues. The CDR3 DNA reads as TGTGCCAGCAGTGGCTCCCAGGGGACCTACAATGAGCAGTTCTTC. This encodes CASSGSQGTYNEQFF.

This clonotype was observed at least ten times. DNA for the CDR3: TGTGCCAGCAGTGTCCAGGGGATAACCCACGAGCAGTACTTC. Encoded protein: CASSVQGITHEQYF. This rearrangement joins TRBV2 to TRBJ2-7, with a tentative D call TRBD1 (6 bases). CDR3 length: 14 amino acids. Germline assignment: CDR1 SNHLY and CDR2 FYNNEI. The V gene lost 4 bases and the J gene lost 5 bases, with 15 bases spanning the gap.

This clonotype has at least ten counts. CDR3 in DNA: TGCAGTGCAACCTTGGGGCTAGCAGCAAACGAGCAGTACTTC. Its translation: CSATLGLAANEQYF. This rearrangement joins TRBV20-1 to TRBJ2-7, with D perhaps TRBD1 or TRBD2 (5 bases each). The CDR3 is made up of 14 amino acids. Deletions cut 6 bases from V and 5 bases from J, with 20 bases between. Germline CDR1 reads DFQATT; CDR2 reads SNEGSKA (reference sequence).

This clonotype has at least ten counts. V usage is TRBV7-2 and J usage is TRBJ2-1; 8 nucleotides line up with TRBD2. This CDR3 comprises 16 residues. V lost 0 bases, J lost 0 bases, and 1 base stayed unmatched. The germline gives CDR1 SGHTA, CDR2 FQGNSA. The CDR3 nucleotides are TGTGCCAGCAGCTTAGCGAGCGGGAGCTCCTACAATGAGCAGTTCTTC. This codes for CASSLASGSSYNEQFF.

This clonotype showed up just once. The CDR3: CASSQGTGQGPYEQYF. The CDR3 DNA reads as TGCGCCAGCAGCCAGGGCACGGGACAGGGCCCGTACGAGCAGTACTTC. The chain recombines TRBV4-3 with TRBJ2-7; 9 nucleotides align to TRBD1. The germline V gene encodes CDR1 LGHNA and CDR2 YSLEER. There are 16 residues in the CDR3. J was trimmed by 4 bases and V by 3 bases; bases with no gene match: 10.

In its sample, this clonotype was seen many times. J is TRBJ2-5 and V is TRBV10-3, with 7 bases identical to TRBD2. The length of the CDR3 is 13 residues. The V segment lost 8 bases and the J segment 2 bases; nucleotides outside the gene matches: 5. In germline, CDR1 is ENHRY, CDR2 SYGVKD. The CDR3 loop reads CAIGPSGQETQYF. The CDR3 DNA reads TGTGCCATCGGCCCTAGCGGACAAGAGACCCAGTACTTC.

This chain connects TRBV20-1 to TRBJ1-6; 9 nucleotides match TRBD1. The CDR3 contains 17 residues. V dropped 3 bases and J dropped 7; count of bases not matched to a gene: 13. Germline V gives CDR1 DFQATT, CDR2 SNEGSKA (reference sequence). For the CDR3, the DNA is TGCAGTGCTAGGGCAAGGGGGACAGGGTCGTCCAATTCACCCCTCCACTTT. Its protein product is CSARARGTGSSNSPLHF.

V usage is TRBV9 and J usage is TRBJ1-6; perhaps TRBD1 as D (6 bases). Looked up from germline, CDR1 is SGDLS and CDR2 is YYNGEE. This CDR3 comprises 16 residues. The V end was cut by 4 bases, the J end by 8 bases, with 19 bases between. The CDR3 region is CASSTGARDLDSPLHF. The CDR3 DNA follows: TGTGCCAGCAGCACGGGGGCCCGGGACCTGGATTCACCCCTCCACTTT.